This TCR beta chain was identified during a study of blood T cells in healthy people across ages. Russia was home to the donors, healthy Caucasian individuals aged about 6 to 100. This clonotype has more than one count but fewer than ten. Its cognate antigen is unknown. Study-level points and caveats: Correlation between TCR beta diversity and naive T cell percentage was strong. Both higher diversity and more naive CD4+ cells marked long-lived donors when set against aged donors.

In germline, CDR1 is MNHEY, CDR2 SMNVEV (reference sequence). The CDR3 covers 13 residues. The V end lost 2 bases, the J end lost 1 base, and 5 bases lay between the germline ends. Next came a second PCR, run for roughly 6 to 11 cycles, which used a sample-barcoded 5' primer along with a J-beta primer mix. All cDNA molecules were each tagged by a template-switch adaptor with 12 random nucleotides. TCRdb redid the calling of the 5' RACE reads with MiXCR, one entry per CDR3 protein. This sample has about 560,000 distinct CDR3 sequences, with around 27% found just once. These data were likewise used in another study, on T cells of mothers and their children.

Sequences were obtained from blood. The sequence was collected from a boy aged 2 to 10 in good health. The chain carries TRBV27 and TRBJ1-1; D unclear. DNA of the CDR3: TGTGCCAGCAGTTTAAATGGGAACACTGAAGCTTTCTTT. Residues: CASSLNGNTEAFF.